The clone carrying this T cell receptor (beta chain) showed up just once. Its antigen is not known. The sample belongs to a study of beta chain features in type 1 diabetes. Study-wide results and limits: Significant though moderate, a shortening of TCRB CDR3s appeared in all four CD4+ subsets of Type 1 diabetes patients. Type 1 diabetes patients showed fewer insertions and more deletions at VDJ junctions.

The investigators reverse transcribed all of the isolated RNA, so they sequenced expressed TCRB transcripts. Naive, central memory and regulatory T cell samples produced a mean of about 3.4 million reads. The assay was immunoSEQ multiplex PCR, and TCRdb's table has in-frame clones only and misses some. The sample lists roughly 40,000 clones, more than 40% occurring once. Germline V lookup: CDR1 SGHRS, CDR2 YFSETQ. Trimming stripped 0 bases from V and 5 bases from J, with 6 bases between. This CDR3 region has 13 residues. The genes are TRBV5-1 and TRBJ2-1; no firm D call. What was sequenced was central memory CD4+ T cells from blood. The sequence derives from a woman under 30 in good health. CDR3 DNA: TGCGCCAGCAGCTTGGGGGCGAACAATGAGCAGTTCTTC. It translates to CASSLGANNEQFF.